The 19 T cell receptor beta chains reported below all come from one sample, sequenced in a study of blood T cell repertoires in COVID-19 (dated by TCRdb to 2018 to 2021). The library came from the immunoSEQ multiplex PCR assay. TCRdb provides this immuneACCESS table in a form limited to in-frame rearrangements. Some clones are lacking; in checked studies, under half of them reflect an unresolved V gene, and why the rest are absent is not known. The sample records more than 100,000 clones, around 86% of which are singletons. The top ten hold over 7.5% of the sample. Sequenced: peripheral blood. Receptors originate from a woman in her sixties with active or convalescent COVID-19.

The CDR3 reads CASSTGEETQYF. The CDR3 DNA sequence: TGTGCCAGCAGTACCGGGGAAGAGACCCAGTACTTC. V is TRBV27 and J is TRBJ2-5; a weak D match, TRBD2 (5 bases). The CDR3 spans 12 residues. Germline CDR1 is MNHEY and CDR2 is SMNVEV (reference sequence). V was cut by 5 bases and J by 3 bases, with 7 bases left in between.

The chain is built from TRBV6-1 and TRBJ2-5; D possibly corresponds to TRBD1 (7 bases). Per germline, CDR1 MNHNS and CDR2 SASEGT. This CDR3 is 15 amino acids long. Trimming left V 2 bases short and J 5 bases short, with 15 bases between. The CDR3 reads CASSEWQGGGETQYF. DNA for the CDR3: TGTGCCAGCAGTGAATGGCAGGGGGGAGGTGAGACCCAGTACTTC.

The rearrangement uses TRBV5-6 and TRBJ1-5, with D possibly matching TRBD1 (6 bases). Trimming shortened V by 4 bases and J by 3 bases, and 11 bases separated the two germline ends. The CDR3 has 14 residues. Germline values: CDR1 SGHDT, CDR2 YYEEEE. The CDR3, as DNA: TGTGCCAGCAGCGTGACAGGCCCCAATCAGCCCCAGCATTTT. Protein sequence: CASSVTGPNQPQHF. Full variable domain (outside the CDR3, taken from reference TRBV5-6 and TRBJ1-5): DAGVTQSPTHLIKTRGQQVTLRCSPKSGHDTVSWYQQALGQGPQFIFQYYEEEERQRGNFPDRFSGHQFPNYSSELNVNALLLGDSALYLCASSVTGPNQPQHFGDGTRLSIL.

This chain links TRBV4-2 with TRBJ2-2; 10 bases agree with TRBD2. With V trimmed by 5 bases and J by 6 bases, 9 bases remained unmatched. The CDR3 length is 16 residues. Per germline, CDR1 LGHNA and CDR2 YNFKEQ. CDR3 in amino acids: CASSILAGEVPGELFF. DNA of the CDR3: TGTGCCAGCAGCATCCTAGCGGGAGAAGTACCCGGGGAGCTGTTTTTT.

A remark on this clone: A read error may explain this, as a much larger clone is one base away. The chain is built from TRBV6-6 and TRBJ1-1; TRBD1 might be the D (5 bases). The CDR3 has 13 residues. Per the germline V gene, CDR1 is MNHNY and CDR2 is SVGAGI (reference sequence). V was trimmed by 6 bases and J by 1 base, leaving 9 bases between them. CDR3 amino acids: CASSRGQNTEAFF. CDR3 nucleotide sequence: TGTGCCAGCAGCCGAGGACAGAACACTGAAGCTTTCTTT.

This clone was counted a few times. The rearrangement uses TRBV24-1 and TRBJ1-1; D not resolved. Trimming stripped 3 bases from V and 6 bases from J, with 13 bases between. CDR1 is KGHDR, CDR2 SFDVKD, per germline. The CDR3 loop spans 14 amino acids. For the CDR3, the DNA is TGTGCCACCAGTGATCCCCCAGGAAGGCCTGAAGCTTTCTTT. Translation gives CATSDPPGRPEAFF.

Here the CDR3 DNA reads TGTGCCAGCAGGCAGGTCGGGGAGCTGTTTTTT. As protein: CASRQVGELFF. The V gene is TRBV12-3 or TRBV12-4, the J gene TRBJ2-2; D unresolved. The CDR3 loop spans 11 amino acids. V lost 6 bases to trimming and J lost 7 bases, with 6 bases between them.

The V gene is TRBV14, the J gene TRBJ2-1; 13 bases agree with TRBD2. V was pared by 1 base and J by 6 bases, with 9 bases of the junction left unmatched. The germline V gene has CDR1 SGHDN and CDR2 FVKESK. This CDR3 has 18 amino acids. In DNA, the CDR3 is TGTGCCAGCAGCCAAGTGGGACTAGCGGGACTGCTCGGCAATGAGCAGTTCTTC. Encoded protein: CASSQVGLAGLLGNEQFF.

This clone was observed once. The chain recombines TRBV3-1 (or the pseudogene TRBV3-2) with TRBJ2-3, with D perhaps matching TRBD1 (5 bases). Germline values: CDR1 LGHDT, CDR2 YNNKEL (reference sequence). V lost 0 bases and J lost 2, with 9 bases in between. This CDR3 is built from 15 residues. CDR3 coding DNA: TGTGCCAGCAGCCAAGATGGGGCCCTCACAGATACGCAGTATTTT. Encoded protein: CASSQDGALTDTQYF.

The CDR3 sequence is CASSLDSTNEKLFF. The CDR3 nucleotides read TGCGCCAGCAGCCTAGATTCAACTAATGAAAAACTGTTTTTT. V and J are TRBV5-1 and TRBJ1-4; D is unclear. The V gene lost 4 bases and the J gene lost 0 bases, with 7 bases spanning the gap. This CDR3 is built from 14 residues. Per the germline V gene, CDR1 is SGHRS and CDR2 is YFSETQ.

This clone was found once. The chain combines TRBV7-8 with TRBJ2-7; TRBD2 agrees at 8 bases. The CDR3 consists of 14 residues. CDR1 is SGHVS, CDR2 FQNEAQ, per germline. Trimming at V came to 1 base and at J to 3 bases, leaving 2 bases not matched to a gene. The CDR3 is CASSLDGGDYEQYF. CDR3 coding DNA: TGTGCCAGCAGCTTAGACGGGGGGGACTACGAGCAGTACTTC.

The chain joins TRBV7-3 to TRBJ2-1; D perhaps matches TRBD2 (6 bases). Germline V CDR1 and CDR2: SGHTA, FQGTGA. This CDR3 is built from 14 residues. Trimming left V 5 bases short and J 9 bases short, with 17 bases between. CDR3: CASSPGGGKGEQFF. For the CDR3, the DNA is TGTGCCAGCAGCCCCGGGGGAGGAAAGGGTGAGCAGTTCTTC. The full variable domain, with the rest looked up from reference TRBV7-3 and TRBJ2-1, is GAGVSQTPSNKVTEKGKYVELRCDPISGHTALYWYRQSLGQGPEFLIYFQGTGAADDSGLPNDRFFAVRPEGSVSTLKIQRTERGDSAVYLCASSPGGGKGEQFFGPGTRLTVL.

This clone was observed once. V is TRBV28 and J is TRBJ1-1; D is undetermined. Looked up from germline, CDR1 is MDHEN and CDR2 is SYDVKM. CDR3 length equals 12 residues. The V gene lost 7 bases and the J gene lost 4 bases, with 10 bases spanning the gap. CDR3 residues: CASKGGSTEAFF. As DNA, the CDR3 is TGTGCCAGCAAAGGAGGGAGCACTGAAGCTTTCTTT.

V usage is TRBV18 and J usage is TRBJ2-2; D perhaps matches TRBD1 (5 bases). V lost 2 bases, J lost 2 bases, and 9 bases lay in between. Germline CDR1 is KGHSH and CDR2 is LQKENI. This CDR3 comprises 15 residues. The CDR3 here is CASSPLTDNTGELFF. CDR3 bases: TGTGCCAGCTCACCATTGACAGACAACACCGGGGAGCTGTTTTTT.

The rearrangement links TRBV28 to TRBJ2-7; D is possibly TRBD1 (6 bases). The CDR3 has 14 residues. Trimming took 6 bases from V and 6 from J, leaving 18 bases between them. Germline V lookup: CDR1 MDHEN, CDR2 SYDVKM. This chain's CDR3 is CASSFEGELAEQYF. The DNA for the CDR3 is TGTGCCAGCAGCTTTGAGGGGGAGCTGGCCGAGCAGTACTTC. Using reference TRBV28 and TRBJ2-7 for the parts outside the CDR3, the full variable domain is DVKVTQSSRYLVKRTGEKVFLECVQDMDHENMFWYRQDPGLGLRLIYFSYDVKMKEKGDIPEGYSVSREKKERFSLILESASTNQTSMYLCASSFEGELAEQYFGPGTRLTVT.

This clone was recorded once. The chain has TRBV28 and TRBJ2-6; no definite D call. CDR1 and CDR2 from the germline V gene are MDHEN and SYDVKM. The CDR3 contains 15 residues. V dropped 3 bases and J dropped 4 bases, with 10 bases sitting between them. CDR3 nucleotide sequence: TGTGCCAGCAGTTTCCGTACTCTGGGGGCCAACGTCCTGACTTTC. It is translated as CASSFRTLGANVLTF.

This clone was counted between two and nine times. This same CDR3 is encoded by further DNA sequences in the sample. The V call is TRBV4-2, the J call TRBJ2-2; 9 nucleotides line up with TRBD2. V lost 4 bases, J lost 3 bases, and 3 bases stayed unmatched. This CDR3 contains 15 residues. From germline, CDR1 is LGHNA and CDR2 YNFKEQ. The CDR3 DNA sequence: TGTGCCAGCAGCCCGAGCGGGGGGTACACCGGGGAGCTGTTTTTT. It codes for CASSPSGGYTGELFF.

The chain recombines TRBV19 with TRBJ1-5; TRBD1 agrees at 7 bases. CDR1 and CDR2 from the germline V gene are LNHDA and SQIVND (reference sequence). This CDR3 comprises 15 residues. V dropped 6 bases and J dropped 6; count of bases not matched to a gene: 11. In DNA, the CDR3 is TGTGCCAGTAGAAAAACAGGGGCGCTCGGTCAGCCCCAGCATTTT. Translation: CASRKTGALGQPQHF.

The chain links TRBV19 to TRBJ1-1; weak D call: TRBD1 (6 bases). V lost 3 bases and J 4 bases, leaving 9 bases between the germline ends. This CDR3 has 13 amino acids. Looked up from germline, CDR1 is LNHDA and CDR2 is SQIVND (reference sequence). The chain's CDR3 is CASSMLGGTEAFF. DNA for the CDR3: TGTGCCAGTAGTATGCTAGGGGGCACTGAAGCTTTCTTT.